This record looks at one TCR beta chain sequence and its context. The antigen is not known. The sample belongs to a study of cytomegalovirus exposure and HLA in healthy donors. The CDR3 loop spans 14 amino acids. The germline CDR1 and CDR2 sequences are KGHSH and LQKENI. Trimming cost V 4 bases and J 3 bases, with 13 bases left between them. PCR employed 60 Vbeta and 13 Jbeta primers. Profiling relied on immunoSEQ multiplex PCR, and the TCRdb table lists in-frame clones only, not all of them. The repertoire holds over 200,000 clones, with approximately 70% as singletons. Notes on the study in general: Follow-up analysis later connected one missense variant in DCLRE1C with trimming of TCR beta V- and J-genes. Analyzed later, association rates of TCRs varied across HLA loci, with DRB1 most and HLA-C fewest. The classifier, whose performance was assessed in both the original and validation cohorts, reportedly diagnosed cytomegalovirus status with high specificity and sensitivity. V segments that were indistinguishable, TRBV6-2 and TRBV6-3 among them, were omitted from analysis.

The V gene is TRBV18, the J gene TRBJ2-7; possibly TRBD2 for D (5 bases). Source material: PBMCs. This receptor was obtained from a middle-aged man in good health and CMV-seropositive. In DNA form, the CDR3 reads TGTGCCAGCTCACAGGGCCTTGAGGGCTACGAGCAGTACTTC. Translated: CASSQGLEGYEQYF.